This T cell receptor (beta chain) was sequenced in a study of blood T cell repertoires in COVID-19. Looking at the study overall: There were acute and convalescent COVID-19 samples, and they came from the United States, Italy and Spain.

Profiling relied on immunoSEQ multiplex PCR, and the TCRdb table lists in-frame clones only, not all of them. The table shows approximately 63,000 clones, with 80% to 90% occurring only once. Material: peripheral blood. The source of this sequence is a woman aged 80 or over with active COVID-19.

The CDR3 coding sequence is TGCAGTGCTAGTGAACAACCAAATGAAAAACTGTTTTTT. Its protein product is CSASEQPNEKLFF. V is TRBV20-1 and J is TRBJ1-4; D unclear. CDR1 and CDR2 (germline): DFQATT, SNEGSKA (reference sequence). The ends were cut back, 3 bases at V and 5 bases at J, with 10 bases in the middle. The CDR3 sequence is 13 residues long.